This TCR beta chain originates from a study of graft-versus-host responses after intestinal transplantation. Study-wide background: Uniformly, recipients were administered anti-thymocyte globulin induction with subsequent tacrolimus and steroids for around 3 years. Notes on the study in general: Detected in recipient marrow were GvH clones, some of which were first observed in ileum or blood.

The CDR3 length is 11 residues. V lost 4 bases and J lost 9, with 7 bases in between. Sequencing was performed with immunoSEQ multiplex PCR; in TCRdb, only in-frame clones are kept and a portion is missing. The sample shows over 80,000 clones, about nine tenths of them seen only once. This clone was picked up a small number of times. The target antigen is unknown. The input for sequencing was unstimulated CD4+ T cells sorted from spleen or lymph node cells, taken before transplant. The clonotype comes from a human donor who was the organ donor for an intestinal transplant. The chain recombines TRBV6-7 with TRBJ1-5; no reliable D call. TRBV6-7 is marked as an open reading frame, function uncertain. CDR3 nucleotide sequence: TGTGCCAGCAGTTCCCCTAGGCCCCAGCATTTT. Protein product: CASSSPRPQHF.